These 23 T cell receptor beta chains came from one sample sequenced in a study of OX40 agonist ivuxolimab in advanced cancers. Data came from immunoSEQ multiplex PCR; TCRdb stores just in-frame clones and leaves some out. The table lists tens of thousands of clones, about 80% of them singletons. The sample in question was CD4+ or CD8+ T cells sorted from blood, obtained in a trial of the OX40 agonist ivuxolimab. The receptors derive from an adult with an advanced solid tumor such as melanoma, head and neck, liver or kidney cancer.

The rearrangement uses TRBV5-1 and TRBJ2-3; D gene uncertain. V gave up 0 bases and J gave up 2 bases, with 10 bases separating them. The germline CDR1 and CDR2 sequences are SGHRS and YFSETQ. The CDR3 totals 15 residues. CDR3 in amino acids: CASSLERPSTDTQYF. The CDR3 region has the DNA TGCGCCAGCAGCTTGGAAAGGCCTTCCACAGATACGCAGTATTTT.

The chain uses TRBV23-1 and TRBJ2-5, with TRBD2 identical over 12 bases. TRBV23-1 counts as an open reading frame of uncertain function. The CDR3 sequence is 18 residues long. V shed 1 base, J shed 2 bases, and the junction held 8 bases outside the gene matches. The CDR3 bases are TGCGCCAGCAGTCAATACCCGACTAGCGGGGGTCCTCAAGAGACCCAGTACTTC. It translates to CASSQYPTSGGPQETQYF.

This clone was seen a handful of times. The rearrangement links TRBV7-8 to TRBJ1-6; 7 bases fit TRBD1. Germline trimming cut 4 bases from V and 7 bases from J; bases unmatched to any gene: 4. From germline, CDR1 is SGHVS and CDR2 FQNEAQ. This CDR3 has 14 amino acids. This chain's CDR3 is CASSSDRSNSPLHF. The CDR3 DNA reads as TGTGCCAGCAGCTCGGACAGGAGCAATTCACCCCTCCACTTT.

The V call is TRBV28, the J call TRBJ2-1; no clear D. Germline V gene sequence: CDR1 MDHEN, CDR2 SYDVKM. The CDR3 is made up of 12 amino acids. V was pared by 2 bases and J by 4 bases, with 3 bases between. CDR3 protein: CASSLQYNEQFF. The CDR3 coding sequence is TGTGCCAGCAGTTTACAGTACAATGAGCAGTTCTTC.

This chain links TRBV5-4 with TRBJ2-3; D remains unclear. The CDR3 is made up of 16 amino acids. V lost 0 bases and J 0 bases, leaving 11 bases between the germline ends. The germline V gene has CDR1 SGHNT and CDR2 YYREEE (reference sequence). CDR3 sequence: CASSLDFPASTDTQYF. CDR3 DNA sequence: TGTGCCAGCAGCTTGGATTTTCCCGCTAGCACAGATACGCAGTATTTT.

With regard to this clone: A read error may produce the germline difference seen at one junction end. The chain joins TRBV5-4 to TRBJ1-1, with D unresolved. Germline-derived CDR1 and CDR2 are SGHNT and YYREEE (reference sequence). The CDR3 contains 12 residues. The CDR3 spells CASSSGNTDAFF. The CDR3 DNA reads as TGTGCCAGCAGCTCGGGGAACACTGACGCTTTCTTT.

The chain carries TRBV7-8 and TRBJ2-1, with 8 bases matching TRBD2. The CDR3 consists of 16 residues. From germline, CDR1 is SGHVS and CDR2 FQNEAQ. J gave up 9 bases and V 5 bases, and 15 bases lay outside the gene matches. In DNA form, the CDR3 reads TGTGCCAGCAGCCCCCGTGGGCGGGAGGAATGGGGTGAGCAGTTCTTC. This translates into CASSPRGREEWGEQFF.

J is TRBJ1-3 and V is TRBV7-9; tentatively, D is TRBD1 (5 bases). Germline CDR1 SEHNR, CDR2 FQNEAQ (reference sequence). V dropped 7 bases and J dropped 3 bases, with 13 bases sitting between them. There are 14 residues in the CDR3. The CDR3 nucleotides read TGTGCCAGCATGAAGGAGGGGCTTGGAAACACCATATATTTT. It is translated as CASMKEGLGNTIYF.

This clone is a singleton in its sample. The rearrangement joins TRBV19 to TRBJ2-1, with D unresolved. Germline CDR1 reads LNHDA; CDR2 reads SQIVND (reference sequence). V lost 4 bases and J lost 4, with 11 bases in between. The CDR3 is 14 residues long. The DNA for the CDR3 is TGTGCCAGTAGTACCCGGGTAGGTTACAATGAGCAGTTCTTC. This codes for CASSTRVGYNEQFF.

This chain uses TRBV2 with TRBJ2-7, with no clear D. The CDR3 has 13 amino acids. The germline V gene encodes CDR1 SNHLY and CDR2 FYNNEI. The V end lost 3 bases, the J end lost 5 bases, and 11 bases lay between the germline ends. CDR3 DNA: TGTGCCAGCAGTGATGGGGTTTGGAACGAGCAGTACTTC. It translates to CASSDGVWNEQYF.

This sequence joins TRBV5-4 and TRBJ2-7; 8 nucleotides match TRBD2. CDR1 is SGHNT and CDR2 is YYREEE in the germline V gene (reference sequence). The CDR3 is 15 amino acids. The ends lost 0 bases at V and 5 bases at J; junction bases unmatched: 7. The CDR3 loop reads CASSLGASGWDEQYF. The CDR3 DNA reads TGTGCCAGCAGCTTGGGGGCTAGCGGGTGGGACGAGCAGTACTTC.

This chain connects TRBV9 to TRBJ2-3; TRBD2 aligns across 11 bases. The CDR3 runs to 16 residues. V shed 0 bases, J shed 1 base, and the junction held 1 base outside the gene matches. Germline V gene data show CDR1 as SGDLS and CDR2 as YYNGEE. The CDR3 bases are TGTGCCAGCAGCGTAGTACTAGCGGGGGGCACAGATACGCAGTATTTT. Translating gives CASSVVLAGGTDTQYF.

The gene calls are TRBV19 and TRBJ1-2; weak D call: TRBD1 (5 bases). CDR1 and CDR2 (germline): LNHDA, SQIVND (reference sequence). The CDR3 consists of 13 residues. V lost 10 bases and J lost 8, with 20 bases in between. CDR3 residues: CATPRGDQGGYTF. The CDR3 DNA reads TGTGCCACCCCGCGTGGGGACCAAGGGGGCTACACCTTC.

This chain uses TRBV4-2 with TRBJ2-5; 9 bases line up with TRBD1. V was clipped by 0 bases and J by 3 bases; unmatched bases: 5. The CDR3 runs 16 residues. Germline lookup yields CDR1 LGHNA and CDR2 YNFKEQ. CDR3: CASSQDPRTGEETQYF. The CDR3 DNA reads TGTGCCAGCAGCCAAGATCCCAGGACAGGGGAAGAGACCCAGTACTTC.

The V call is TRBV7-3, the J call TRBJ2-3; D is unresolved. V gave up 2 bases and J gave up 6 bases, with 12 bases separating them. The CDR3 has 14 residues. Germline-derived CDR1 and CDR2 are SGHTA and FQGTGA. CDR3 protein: CASSLGQNGDTQYF. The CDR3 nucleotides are TGTGCCAGCAGCTTAGGTCAAAATGGGGATACGCAGTATTTT. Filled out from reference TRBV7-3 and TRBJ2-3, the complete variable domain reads GAGVSQTPSNKVTEKGKYVELRCDPISGHTALYWYRQSLGQGPEFLIYFQGTGAADDSGLPNDRFFAVRPEGSVSTLKIQRTERGDSAVYLCASSLGQNGDTQYFGPGTRLTVL.

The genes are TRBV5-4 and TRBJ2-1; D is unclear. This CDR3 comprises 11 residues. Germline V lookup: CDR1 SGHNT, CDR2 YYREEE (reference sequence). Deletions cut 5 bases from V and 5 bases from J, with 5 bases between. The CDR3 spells CASSLHNEQFF. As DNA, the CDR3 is TGTGCCAGCAGTCTTCACAATGAGCAGTTCTTC.

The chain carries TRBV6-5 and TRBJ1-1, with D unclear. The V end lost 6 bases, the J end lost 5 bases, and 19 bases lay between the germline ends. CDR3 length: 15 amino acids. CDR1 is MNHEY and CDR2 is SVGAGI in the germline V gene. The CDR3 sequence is CASSPKSTKWTEAFF. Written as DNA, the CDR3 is TGTGCCAGCAGCCCCAAATCGACGAAATGGACTGAAGCTTTCTTT.

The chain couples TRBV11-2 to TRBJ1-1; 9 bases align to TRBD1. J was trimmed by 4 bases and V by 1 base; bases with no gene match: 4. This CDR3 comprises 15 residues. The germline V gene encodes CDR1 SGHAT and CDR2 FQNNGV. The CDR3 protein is CASSLVGQGFTEAFF. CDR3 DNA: TGTGCCAGCAGCTTAGTAGGACAGGGGTTCACTGAAGCTTTCTTT.

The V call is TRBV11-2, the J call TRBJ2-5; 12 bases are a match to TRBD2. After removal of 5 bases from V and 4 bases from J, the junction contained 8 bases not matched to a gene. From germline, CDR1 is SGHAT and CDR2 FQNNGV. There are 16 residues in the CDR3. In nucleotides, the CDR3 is TGTGCCAGCAGCCCCCGACTAGCGGGAGAAGGAGAGACCCAGTACTTC. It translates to CASSPRLAGEGETQYF.

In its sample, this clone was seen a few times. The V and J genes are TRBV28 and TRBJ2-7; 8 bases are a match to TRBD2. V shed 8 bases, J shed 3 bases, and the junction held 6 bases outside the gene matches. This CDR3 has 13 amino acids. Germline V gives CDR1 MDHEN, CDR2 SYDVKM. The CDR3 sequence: CASRGTSYYEQYF. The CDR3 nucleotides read TGTGCCAGCCGCGGGACTAGTTACTACGAGCAGTACTTC.

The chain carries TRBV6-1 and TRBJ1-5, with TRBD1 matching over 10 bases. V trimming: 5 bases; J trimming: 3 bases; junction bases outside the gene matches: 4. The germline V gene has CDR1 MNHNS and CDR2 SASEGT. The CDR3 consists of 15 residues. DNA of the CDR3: TGTGCCAGCAGTACCGGGACAGGGGACAATCAGCCCCAGCATTTT. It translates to CASSTGTGDNQPQHF.

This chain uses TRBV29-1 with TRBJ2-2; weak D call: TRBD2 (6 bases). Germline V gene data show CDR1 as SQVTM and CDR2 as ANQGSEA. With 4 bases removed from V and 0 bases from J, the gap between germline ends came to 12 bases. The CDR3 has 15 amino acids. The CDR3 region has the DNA TGCAGCGTTGCTATTGGGACTGCGAACACCGGGGAGCTGTTTTTT. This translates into CSVAIGTANTGELFF.

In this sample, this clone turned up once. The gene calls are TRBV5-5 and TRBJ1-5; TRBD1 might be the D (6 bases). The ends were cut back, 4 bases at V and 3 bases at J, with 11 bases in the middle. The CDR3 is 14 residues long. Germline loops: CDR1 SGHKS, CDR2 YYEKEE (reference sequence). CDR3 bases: TGTGCCAGCAGCATAGACAGGACCAATCAGCCCCAGCATTTT. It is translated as CASSIDRTNQPQHF.